This T cell receptor beta chain was obtained from a study of T cell responses to AZD1222 COVID-19 vaccine. For the study at large: Some second doses came at about 4 weeks and others at about 12 weeks; these were pooled. Study-wide results and caveats: Repertoire samples came only from after the peak T cell response. Of the AZD1222 recipients, only 5 to 7 were seropositive at baseline.

As regards this clone: The target antigen is unknown.

Produced via immunoSEQ multiplex PCR; TCRdb's table is partial and in-frame only. The sample contains around 58,000 clones, roughly 80% of which appear only once. The sample in question was peripheral blood, obtained on day 0 of AZD1222 vaccination. This clonotype was obtained from an adult in good health.

CDR3 residues: CASSEAGGVGAFF. Written as DNA, the CDR3 is TGTGCCAGCAGTGAAGCGGGTGGGGTGGGAGCTTTCTTT. This chain joins TRBV6-1 and TRBJ1-1; D call uncertain. The CDR3 has 13 residues. Trimming removed 0 bases at V and 10 bases at J, with 12 bases between. CDR1 is MNHNS, CDR2 SASEGT, per germline.